This TCR beta chain was recorded in a study of blood T cells in healthy people across ages. A second PCR of roughly 7 to 11 cycles used a sample-barcoded 5' primer and a J-beta primer mix. Every cDNA molecule bore a tag from a template-switch adaptor containing 12 random nucleotides. A single record per CDR3 protein comes from TCRdb applying MiXCR to the 5' RACE reads. The sample has approximately 680,000 distinct CDR3 sequences; 32% are singletons. This clonotype was found a few times. Its specificity is unknown. Total RNA extracted from each sample amounted to at least 6 micrograms. This CDR3 is 15 amino acids long. The germline V gene encodes CDR1 MDHEN and CDR2 SYDVKM. The J segment lost 4 bases and the V segment lost 6 bases, leaving 8 bases of the junction unmatched. Study-wide findings and caveats: The long-lived group displayed more naive CD4+ cells, plus higher diversity, than the aged donors did.

This receptor was taken from a woman of 80 years or more in good health. The J gene is TRBJ1-2, the V gene TRBV28; 10 bases are a match to TRBD1. The sequenced sample consisted of blood. In nucleotides, the CDR3 is TGTGCCAGCAGCCCGGGGACAGGGGAAAGCTATGGCTACACCTTC. Translated, it gives CASSPGTGESYGYTF.